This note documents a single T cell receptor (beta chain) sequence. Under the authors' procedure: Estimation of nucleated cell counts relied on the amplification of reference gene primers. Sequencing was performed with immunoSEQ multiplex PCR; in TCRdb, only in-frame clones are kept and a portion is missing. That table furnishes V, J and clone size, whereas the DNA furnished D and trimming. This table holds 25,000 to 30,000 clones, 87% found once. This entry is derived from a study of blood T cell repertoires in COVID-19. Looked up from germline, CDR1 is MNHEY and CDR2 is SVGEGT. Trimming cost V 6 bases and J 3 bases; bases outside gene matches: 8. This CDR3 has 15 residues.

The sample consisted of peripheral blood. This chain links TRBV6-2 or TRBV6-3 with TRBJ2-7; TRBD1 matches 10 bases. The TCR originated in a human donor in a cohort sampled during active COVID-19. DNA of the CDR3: TGTGCCAGCAGCCAAAGACAGGGGGCTTTCTACGAGCAGTACTTC. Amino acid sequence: CASSQRQGAFYEQYF.